The clone carrying this TCR beta chain was counted between two and nine times. Antigen specificity is unknown. The primer mix had 60 Vbeta and 13 Jbeta primers. The repertoire was sequenced with immunoSEQ multiplex PCR; TCRdb's copy has only in-frame clones and lacks some. The sample holds under 200,000 clones, over 70% seen once. Looked up from germline, CDR1 is KGHSH and CDR2 is LQKENI. The V segment lost 6 bases and the J segment 4 bases; nucleotides outside the gene matches: 14. The CDR3 loop spans 17 amino acids. This entry belongs to a study of cytomegalovirus exposure and HLA in healthy donors. General study findings and limits: There was a cluster of highly shared sequence variants that was likely a sequencing artifact. When a later analysis was performed, an Asian-associated ancestry cluster reportedly had fewer N-insertions than the approximately 700-donor mean. Specificity for CMV antigens was confirmed in vitro for a few of the CMV-associated chains. A missense DCLRE1C variant was associated with V- and J-gene trimming of TCR beta chains in a later analysis, and an independent cohort replicated the association.

The chain carries TRBV18 and TRBJ2-7, with TRBD2 matching 11 bases. The TCR comes from a man between 50 and 59 years old in good health and CMV-seropositive. Sequencing input: PBMCs. The CDR3 loop is CASSPGLAEELWYEQYF. As DNA, the CDR3 is TGTGCCAGCTCCCCGGGACTAGCGGAGGAACTCTGGTACGAGCAGTACTTC.